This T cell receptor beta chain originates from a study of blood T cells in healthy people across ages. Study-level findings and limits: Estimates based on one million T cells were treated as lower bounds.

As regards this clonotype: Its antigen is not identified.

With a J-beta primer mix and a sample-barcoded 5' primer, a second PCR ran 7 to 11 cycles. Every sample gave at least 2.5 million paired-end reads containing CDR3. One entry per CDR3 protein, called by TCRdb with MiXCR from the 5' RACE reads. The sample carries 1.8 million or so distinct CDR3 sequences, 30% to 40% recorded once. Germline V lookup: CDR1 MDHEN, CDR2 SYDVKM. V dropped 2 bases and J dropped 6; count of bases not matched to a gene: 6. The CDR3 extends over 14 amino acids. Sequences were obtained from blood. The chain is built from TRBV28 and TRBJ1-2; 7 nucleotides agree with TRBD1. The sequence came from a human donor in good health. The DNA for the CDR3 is TGTGCCAGCAGTTTAGACAGGGACGTGAATGGCTACACCTTC. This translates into CASSLDRDVNGYTF.